A selection of T cell receptor beta chains follows, all from one sample in a study of long-term antiretroviral therapy in people with HIV. The method was immunoSEQ multiplex PCR; TCRdb's version includes in-frame clones alone and lacks a portion of them. The sample lists tens of thousands of clones, roughly 88% occurring once. The sample was unsorted PBMCs, taken 0.8 years before starting antiretroviral therapy. The origin of the receptors is a man between 18 and 35 years old with HIV. The CDR3 runs from the conserved cysteine through the conserved F or W. The order of the fields is CDR3 DNA, CDR3 protein, V gene, clone size, D gene, J gene, CDR3 length. D genes are given only for firm matches. Size is stated for part of the rows, as once, few or many counts, or as a class when the clone is expanded.

TGTGCTTCAATCACGGGGGTTAACACTGAAGCTTTCTTT CASITGVNTEAFF TRBV6-6 medium-sized NA TRBJ1-1 13
TGTGCCAGCAGCTTAATATCGGGGGCTAAAGAGACCCAGTACTTC CASSLISGAKETQYF TRBV7-3 NA NA TRBJ2-5 15
TGTGCCAGCAATCAGGGCCGCACAGATACGCAGTATTTT CASNQGRTDTQYF TRBV7-8 NA NA TRBJ2-3 13
TGTGCCAGCAGCCCTCTATGGGAGACTACGGGCTACACCTTC CASSPLWETTGYTF TRBV2 NA NA TRBJ1-2 14
TGTGCCAGCAGCCAATTATTCCTTGGGGAGCAGTACTTC CASSQLFLGEQYF TRBV14 NA NA TRBJ2-7 13
TGCGCCAGCACAAGGACTAGCGGGGGGTTTGAGCAGTTCTTC CASTRTSGGFEQFF TRBV5-1 NA TRBD2 TRBJ2-1 14
TGCGCCAGCAGCTTTCCGGGGGCGGAAGCTTTCTTT CASSFPGAEAFF TRBV5-1 few NA TRBJ1-1 12
TGCGCCAGCAGCCAAGGGGGGGGGACTAGCACAGATACGCAGTATTTT CASSQGGGTSTDTQYF TRBV4-3 NA TRBD2 TRBJ2-3 16
TGTGCCAGCAGCCCTCGGGTCGTCAATGAGCAGTTCTTC CASSPRVVNEQFF TRBV7-2 NA NA TRBJ2-1 13
TGTGCCAGTAGTCGAGCAGCGGGAGCTCTCTACGAGCAGTACTTC CASSRAAGALYEQYF TRBV19 NA TRBD2 TRBJ2-7 15
TGTGCCAGTAGTATGGGACAGGCCGGGGGTAACTATGGCTACACCTTC CASSMGQAGGNYGYTF TRBV19 NA TRBD1 TRBJ1-2 16
TGTGCCAGCAGCCTTACAGGGGGCTGGTACGAGCAGTACTTC CASSLTGGWYEQYF TRBV7-2 NA TRBD1 TRBJ2-7 14
TGTGCCAGCAGTTACAGTAGCGGGGGGGCTTGGGACATTCAGTACTTC CASSYSSGGAWDIQYF TRBV6-5 NA TRBD2 TRBJ2-4 16
TGTGCCAGCAGCTTCCCTAGCGGGAGTAATGAGCAGTTCTTC CASSFPSGSNEQFF TRBV7-3 NA TRBD2 TRBJ2-1 14
TGTGCCAGCAGCGTATCGTACCAAGAGACCCAGTACTTC CASSVSYQETQYF TRBV9 NA NA TRBJ2-5 13
TGTGCCTGGAGTGTACCCGGGACACCCCTTTTCGGCTATGGCTACACCTTC CAWSVPGTPLFGYGYTF TRBV30 NA NA TRBJ1-2 17
TGTGCCAGCAGCCTAACCGGGGAGGCACTGAACACTGAAGCTTTCTTT CASSLTGEALNTEAFF TRBV7-2 once NA TRBJ1-1 16
TGTGCCAGCAGCCCCACCGGGACAGCAGAGACCCAGTACTTC CASSPTGTAETQYF TRBV11-2 NA TRBD1 TRBJ2-5 14
TGTGCCAGCAGGGAGACTAGCGGGTACCAAGAGACCCAGTACTTC CASRETSGYQETQYF TRBV2 NA TRBD2 TRBJ2-5 15
TGTGCCAGCAGTGACAGGGCGGATCAGCCCCAGCATTTT CASSDRADQPQHF TRBV6-4 few NA TRBJ1-5 13
TGTGCCAGCAGCTTAAACCTAGCGGGGGGGCCTTTGTACAATGAGCAGTTCTTC CASSLNLAGGPLYNEQFF TRBV7-3 NA TRBD2 TRBJ2-1 18
TGCGCCAGCGAGCGGGCCCCTGGGGCCAACGTCCTGACTTTC CASERAPGANVLTF TRBV5-1 NA NA TRBJ2-6 14
TGCGCCAGCTCCCCACCTTTACGGGAGGGAGATGAGCAGTTCTTC CASSPPLREGDEQFF TRBV4-1 NA TRBD2 TRBJ2-1 15
TGTGCCAGCAGCCCCCTAGCGGGATCCAGCTCCTACAATGAGCAGTTCTTC CASSPLAGSSSYNEQFF TRBV7-2 NA TRBD2 TRBJ2-1 17
TGTGCCAGTGGGTTATCCGGTGGGCAGTATTTT CASGLSGGQYF TRBV2 NA NA TRBJ2-3 11
TGTGCCAGCAGCCCAAGGACGGTGAACACTGAAGCTTTCTTT CASSPRTVNTEAFF TRBV6-1 once NA TRBJ1-1 14
TGCAGCGGATGGTCTCGAGTAAGCACTGAAGCTTTCTTT CSGWSRVSTEAFF TRBV29-1 NA NA TRBJ1-1 13
TGTGCCAGCAGCTCCACTAGCGGGAGGTGGAATGAGCAGTTCTTC CASSSTSGRWNEQFF TRBV5-4 NA TRBD2 TRBJ2-1 15
TGCAGCGTTGAACAGAACGAGAACACTGAAGCTTTCTTT CSVEQNENTEAFF TRBV29-1 NA NA TRBJ1-1 13
TGTGCCAGCAGCCAAGAGGGAGCGGGGGGGTCGCTCGAAGAGACCCAGTACTTC CASSQEGAGGSLEETQYF TRBV4-2 once TRBD2 TRBJ2-5 18
TGTGCCAGCAGGCTAGCGGGGGGTGCAGATACGCAGTATTTT CASRLAGGADTQYF TRBV6-5 NA TRBD2 TRBJ2-3 14
TGTGCCAGCAGCTTCGAAAGGGTTCGGCGGGAGACCGACGAGCAGTACTTC CASSFERVRRETDEQYF TRBV7-2 NA TRBD2 TRBJ2-7 17
TGCGCCAGCAGCCAAGACGGTGGGGGGACAGGGGCCAACGTATCACCCCTCCACTTT CASSQDGGGTGANVSPLHF TRBV4-3 NA TRBD1 TRBJ1-6 19
TGTGCCAGCAGCGTAGGAACAGATACGCAGTATTTT CASSVGTDTQYF TRBV9 NA NA TRBJ2-3 12
TGCGCCAGCAGGGAGGGGTTATCCTACGAGCAGTACTTC CASREGLSYEQYF TRBV5-1 NA NA TRBJ2-7 13
TGTGCCAGCAGCCAAGATAGGTCGTATGGCTACACCTTC CASSQDRSYGYTF TRBV14 NA NA TRBJ1-2 13